The 15 T cell receptor beta chains reported below all come from one sample, sequenced in a study of blood T cell repertoires in COVID-19. Data came from immunoSEQ multiplex PCR; TCRdb stores just in-frame clones and leaves some out. The sample shows 300,000 to 400,000 clones, about 90% of them seen only once. The sequencing input was PBMCs or T cells enriched from blood (not recorded which). These receptors were obtained from a woman in her 30s who had recovered from COVID-19.

V usage is TRBV7-9 and J usage is TRBJ2-7; D possibly corresponds to TRBD1 (6 bases). This CDR3 comprises 15 residues. The ends were cut back, 4 bases at V and 5 bases at J, with 18 bases in the middle. The germline gives CDR1 SEHNR, CDR2 FQNEAQ (reference sequence). In DNA, the CDR3 is TGTGCCAGCAGCTCCTTATCAGGGGTAGGCCACGAGCAGTACTTC. Protein product: CASSSLSGVGHEQYF.

This chain links TRBV5-1 with TRBJ2-1; 7 bases are a match to TRBD1. The V and J ends lost 0 bases and 4 bases, in that order; junction bases with no gene match: 4. CDR1 is SGHRS, CDR2 YFSETQ, per germline. The CDR3 spans 15 residues. CDR3 nucleotides: TGCGCCAGCAGCTTGGCGGGACAGACATACAATGAGCAGTTCTTC. Protein sequence: CASSLAGQTYNEQFF.

This chain connects TRBV11-3 to TRBJ2-1; D perhaps matches TRBD1 (6 bases). This CDR3 spans 15 amino acids. The germline CDR1 and CDR2 sequences are SGHNT and YENEEA. V lost 8 bases and J 0 bases, leaving 14 bases between the germline ends. The DNA for the CDR3 is TGTGCCAGCCGGGTATTAGGGGGCTCCTACAATGAGCAGTTCTTC. Translated, it gives CASRVLGGSYNEQFF.

This chain connects TRBV7-2 to TRBJ1-6, with 7 bases lining up with TRBD1. The ends lost 5 bases at V and 9 bases at J; junction bases unmatched: 10. This CDR3 contains 15 residues. Germline CDR1 reads SGHTA; CDR2 reads FQGNSA. The CDR3 DNA follows: TGTGCCAGCAGCGCCACGACAGGGAGACGTTCACCCCTCCACTTT. Amino acid sequence: CASSATTGRRSPLHF. Combining the CDR3 with reference TRBV7-2 and TRBJ1-6 gives the whole variable domain GAGVSQSPSNKVTEKGKDVELRCDPISGHTALYWYRQSLGQGLEFLIYFQGNSAPDKSGLPSDRFSAERTGGSVSTLTIQRTQQEDSAVYLCASSATTGRRSPLHFGNGTRLTVT.

This chain uses TRBV6-5 with TRBJ2-1, with 8 bases aligning to TRBD1. V was clipped by 0 bases and J by 6 bases; unmatched bases: 4. The CDR3 totals 15 residues. Per germline, CDR1 MNHEY and CDR2 SVGAGI. The CDR3 reads CASSYSWTGLNEQFF. In DNA form, the CDR3 reads TGTGCCAGCAGTTACTCGTGGACAGGGCTCAATGAGCAGTTCTTC.

This clone was observed a single time. The V and J genes are TRBV19 and TRBJ2-5; TRBD1 matches 7 bases. CDR1 LNHDA and CDR2 SQIVND come from the germline V gene (reference sequence). The J segment lost 0 bases and the V segment lost 9 bases, leaving 7 bases of the junction unmatched. CDR3 length: 14 amino acids. In DNA form, the CDR3 reads TGTGCCAGCAGCCGGGGACAGTACCAAGAGACCCAGTACTTC. Translated: CASSRGQYQETQYF.

This clone occurred a few times. The chain recombines TRBV5-6 with TRBJ2-7; a possible D gene is TRBD1 (5 bases). The germline V gene encodes CDR1 SGHDT and CDR2 YYEEEE. The V and J ends lost 4 bases and 6 bases respectively, with 14 bases between them. This CDR3 is 13 amino acids long. The CDR3 here is CASSLTYQGEQYF. CDR3 DNA: TGTGCCAGCAGCCTAACCTACCAGGGCGAGCAGTACTTC.

About this clone: The sample holds other DNA sequences that translate to the same CDR3. The V and J genes are TRBV5-1 and TRBJ2-2; the match to TRBD1 covers 7 bases. V dropped 0 bases and J dropped 2; count of bases not matched to a gene: 1. The germline CDR1 and CDR2 sequences are SGHRS and YFSETQ. The CDR3 is made up of 15 amino acids. The CDR3 region is CASSLGQGNTGELFF. In DNA form, the CDR3 reads TGCGCCAGCAGCTTGGGACAGGGAAACACCGGGGAGCTGTTTTTT.

This clone was counted a single time. The chain employs TRBV5-5 and TRBJ2-1; TRBD2 aligns across 9 bases. V dropped 4 bases and J dropped 5; count of bases not matched to a gene: 7. From germline, CDR1 is SGHKS and CDR2 YYEKEE (reference sequence). There are 15 residues in the CDR3. The CDR3 spells CASSPRVAGDNEQFF. The CDR3 bases are TGTGCCAGCAGCCCACGGGTAGCGGGGGACAATGAGCAGTTCTTC. Filled out from reference TRBV5-5 and TRBJ2-1, the complete variable domain reads DAGVTQSPTHLIKTRGQQVTLRCSPISGHKSVSWYQQVLGQGPQFIFQYYEKEERGRGNFPDRFSARQFPNYSSELNVNALLLGDSALYLCASSPRVAGDNEQFFGPGTRLTVL.

The chain recombines TRBV6-5 with TRBJ2-7; 8 positions match TRBD1. V lost 6 bases to trimming and J lost 7 bases; unmatched junction nucleotides: 8. Germline CDR1 and CDR2: MNHEY and SVGAGI. The CDR3 spans 13 residues. This CDR3 is CASRGTGLGEQYF. CDR3 nucleotide sequence: TGTGCCAGCAGGGGGACAGGCCTGGGTGAGCAGTACTTC.

The CDR3 coding sequence is TGTGCCAGCAGTGAAGACCCACAGGGGGCGAGTGGCTACACCTTC. Translation: CASSEDPQGASGYTF. V gene TRBV6-1 combines with J gene TRBJ1-2, with TRBD1 identical over 9 bases. Unmatched junction bases numbered 7, after V lost 1 base and J lost 7 bases. There are 15 residues in the CDR3. CDR1 MNHNS and CDR2 SASEGT come from the germline V gene.

The V gene is TRBV6-5, the J gene TRBJ1-1, with TRBD1 matching over 7 bases. The CDR3 is 15 residues long. Germline trimming cut 2 bases from V and 5 bases from J; bases unmatched to any gene: 8. Germline V gene sequence: CDR1 MNHEY, CDR2 SVGAGI. The DNA for the CDR3 is TGTGCCAGCAGTTACGGACAGACAGGGAGGACTGAAGCTTTCTTT. Translated, it gives CASSYGQTGRTEAFF.

The chain links TRBV7-9 to TRBJ1-3; D possibly corresponds to TRBD1 (5 bases). Germline V lookup: CDR1 SEHNR, CDR2 FQNEAQ (reference sequence). The CDR3 is 16 amino acids. V was cut by 4 bases and J by 0 bases, with 13 bases left in between. The CDR3 is CASSWGDPSSGNTIYF. As DNA, the CDR3 is TGTGCCAGCAGCTGGGGCGACCCCAGCTCTGGAAACACCATATATTTT.

This clone was recorded once. The genes are TRBV27 and TRBJ2-5; 12 bases map to TRBD1. Germline V gene sequence: CDR1 MNHEY, CDR2 SMNVEV (reference sequence). V trimming: 3 bases; J trimming: 5 bases; junction bases outside the gene matches: 7. The CDR3 length is 16 residues. CDR3 loop: CASSLSPGQGAETQYF. The DNA of the CDR3 is TGTGCCAGCAGTTTGTCTCCGGGACAGGGGGCCGAGACCCAGTACTTC.

CDR3 amino acids: CATSDVGQLRETQYF. The CDR3 nucleotides read TGTGCCACCAGTGATGTAGGACAACTGAGGGAGACCCAGTACTTC. This sequence joins TRBV24-1 and TRBJ2-5; possible D gene TRBD1, 5 bases. CDR3 length: 15 amino acids. Per germline, CDR1 KGHDR and CDR2 SFDVKD. Trimming removed 3 bases at V and 5 bases at J, with 15 bases between.